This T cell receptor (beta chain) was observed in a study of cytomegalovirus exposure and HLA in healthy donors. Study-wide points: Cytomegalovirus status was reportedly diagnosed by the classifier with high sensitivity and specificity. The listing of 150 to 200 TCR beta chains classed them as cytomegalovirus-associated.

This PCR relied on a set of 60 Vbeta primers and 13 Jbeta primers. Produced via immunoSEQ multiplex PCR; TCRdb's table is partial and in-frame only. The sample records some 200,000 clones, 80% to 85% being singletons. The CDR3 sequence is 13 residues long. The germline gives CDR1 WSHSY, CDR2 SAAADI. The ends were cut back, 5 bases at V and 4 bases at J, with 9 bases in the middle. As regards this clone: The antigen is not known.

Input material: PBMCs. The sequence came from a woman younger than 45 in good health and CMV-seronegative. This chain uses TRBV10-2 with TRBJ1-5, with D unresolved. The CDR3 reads CASSRSPNQPQHF. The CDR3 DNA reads TGCGCCAGCAGTCGCAGTCCAAATCAGCCCCAGCATTTT.